Below are 5 T cell receptor beta chains sequenced from a single sample in a study of control samples from healthy donors and cancer patients. Produced via immunoSEQ multiplex PCR; TCRdb's table is partial and in-frame only. The table lists 100,000 to 150,000 clones, 75% to 95% of them singletons, with about 2.5% in the top ten. Sample: blood. These receptors came from a man aged 40-49 years in good health.

This rearrangement joins TRBV13 to TRBJ2-7; D not resolved. The CDR3 is 13 amino acids. Germline-derived CDR1 and CDR2 are PRHDT and FYEKMQ (reference sequence). V gave up 5 bases and J gave up 3 bases, with 11 bases separating them. CDR3 in amino acids: CASSLEAGYEQYF. The CDR3 DNA is TGTGCCAGCAGCCTCGAGGCTGGCTACGAGCAGTACTTC.

The CDR3 loop is CASSEAAQGPSSPLHF. The CDR3 DNA reads TGTGCCAGCAGTGAAGCGGCCCAGGGGCCGAGTTCACCCCTCCACTTT. The rearrangement joins TRBV2 to TRBJ1-6, with D tentatively TRBD1 (6 bases). Germline values: CDR1 SNHLY, CDR2 FYNNEI. V was trimmed by 0 bases and J by 9 bases, leaving 15 bases between them. This CDR3 has 16 residues.

This chain uses TRBV10-3 with TRBJ2-5, with 10 bases that match TRBD1. The V segment lost 4 bases and the J segment 4 bases; nucleotides outside the gene matches: 9. The CDR3 has 16 residues. CDR1 ENHRY and CDR2 SYGVKD come from the germline V gene. The CDR3 spells CAISGFGTGARETQYF. The CDR3 region has the DNA TGTGCCATCAGTGGATTCGGGACAGGGGCCCGAGAGACCCAGTACTTC.

This rearrangement joins TRBV7-3 to TRBJ1-2; D uncertain. Germline CDR1 reads SGHTA; CDR2 reads FQGTGA. V was clipped by 5 bases and J by 2 bases, with 12 bases between them. The CDR3 sequence is 14 residues long. The CDR3 bases are TGTGCCAGCAGCCCCACGGGTTCGAACTATGGCTACACCTTC. Its translation: CASSPTGSNYGYTF.

The chain combines TRBV4-1 with TRBJ2-2; D is uncertain. Trimming left V 2 bases short and J 0 bases short, with 10 bases between. CDR3 length: 16 residues. The germline CDR1 and CDR2 sequences are MGHRA and YSYEKL. As DNA, the CDR3 is TGCGCCAGCAGCCAACGGCAGGCACCGAACACCGGGGAGCTGTTTTTT. Residues: CASSQRQAPNTGELFF.